The 29 T cell receptor beta chains listed next were all sequenced from one sample in a study of shared clonotypes between healthy human individuals. Measured with immunoSEQ multiplex PCR; TCRdb has only the in-frame clones, and not every one. This sample carries some 2,400,000 clones, approximately 96% of them seen once, and the ten largest clones take roughly 0.13%. Sequenced sample: naive CD4+ T cells sorted from blood. Described subset: CD45RA+ positively selected. The receptors stem from a man aged 18 to 29 in good health.

The CDR3 sequence: CAWEDRGLNQPQHF. CDR3 sequence (DNA): TGTGCCTGGGAGGACCGGGGCCTCAATCAGCCCCAGCATTTT. The chain recombines TRBV30 with TRBJ1-5, with D tentatively TRBD1 (5 bases). V was cut by 5 bases and J by 3 bases, with 14 bases left in between. The germline gives CDR1 GTSNPN, CDR2 SVGIG (reference sequence). The CDR3 extends over 14 amino acids.

The chain recombines TRBV25-1 with TRBJ1-2; 7 nucleotides line up with TRBD1. V lost 4 bases to trimming and J lost 8 bases; unmatched junction nucleotides: 1. Germline loops: CDR1 MGHDK, CDR2 SYGVNS. The CDR3 has 11 amino acids. The CDR3 sequence is CASSARGGYTF. CDR3 DNA: TGTGCCAGCAGTGCCAGGGGGGGCTACACCTTC.

The gene calls are TRBV4-3 and TRBJ2-1; TRBD2 aligns across 11 bases. CDR1 is LGHNA and CDR2 is YSLEER in the germline V gene. V lost 1 base, J lost 0 bases, and 8 bases stayed unmatched. This CDR3 comprises 19 residues. The CDR3 DNA follows: TGCGCCAGCAGCCAAGGGGGACCTAGCGGGAGGAGCTCCTACAATGAGCAGTTCTTC. This translates into CASSQGGPSGRSSYNEQFF.

V and J are TRBV5-1 and TRBJ1-2; a possible D gene is TRBD1 (5 bases). Trimming cost V 0 bases and J 2 bases, with 23 bases left between them. The CDR3 is made up of 19 amino acids. CDR1 and CDR2 (germline): SGHRS, YFSETQ. CDR3 sequence: CASSLESRVARAQNYGYTF. In DNA, the CDR3 is TGCGCCAGCAGCTTGGAATCTAGGGTGGCCAGGGCCCAAAACTATGGCTACACCTTC.

The sample holds one count of this clone. The chain is built from TRBV19 and TRBJ1-3; D uncertain. The V end was cut by 5 bases, the J end by 2 bases, with 10 bases between. CDR1 is LNHDA, CDR2 SQIVND, per germline (reference sequence). This CDR3 region has 14 residues. CDR3 DNA: TGTGCCAGTAGTCGGCCAGCCGCTGGAAACACCATATATTTT. Translation gives CASSRPAAGNTIYF.

This rearrangement joins TRBV27 to TRBJ2-7; D gene uncertain. The CDR3 contains 13 residues. Trimming took off 1 base at V and 0 bases at J, with 4 bases between the two ends. Per germline, CDR1 MNHEY and CDR2 SMNVEV (reference sequence). The CDR3 protein is CASSLFVSYEQYF. The DNA of the CDR3 is TGTGCCAGCAGTTTATTTGTCTCCTACGAGCAGTACTTC.

V usage is TRBV15 and J usage is TRBJ2-5; no definite D call. This CDR3 contains 15 residues. CDR1 LNHNV and CDR2 YYDKDF come from the germline V gene (reference sequence). Trimming removed 0 bases from V and 0 bases from J, with 8 bases in between. The CDR3 loop is CATSRDKEYQETQYF. CDR3 sequence (DNA): TGTGCCACCAGCAGAGATAAAGAGTACCAAGAGACCCAGTACTTC.

The chain has TRBV6-5 and TRBJ2-7; D is possibly TRBD1 (5 bases). V shed 7 bases and J shed 4 bases, with 14 bases lying between them. The CDR3 sequence is 13 residues long. Germline-derived CDR1 and CDR2 are MNHEY and SVGAGI. In nucleotides, the CDR3 is TGTGCCAGCACTCAGGGTTCTCCTTACGAGCAGTACTTC. Protein sequence: CASTQGSPYEQYF.

Notes on this clone: The same CDR3 also results from other DNA sequences found in this sample. The V and J genes are TRBV28 and TRBJ2-7, with D uncertain. Trimming shortened V by 5 bases and J by 0 bases, and 8 bases separated the two germline ends. CDR3 size: 13 residues. Germline V lookup: CDR1 MDHEN, CDR2 SYDVKM. CDR3 region: CASSPGPSYEQYF. CDR3 bases: TGTGCCAGCAGTCCCGGCCCCTCCTACGAGCAGTACTTC.

The chain joins TRBV5-1 to TRBJ2-7; 10 bases are a match to TRBD1. The J segment lost 2 bases and the V segment lost 2 bases, leaving 10 bases of the junction unmatched. The CDR3 is made up of 17 amino acids. Per germline, CDR1 SGHRS and CDR2 YFSETQ. CDR3 coding DNA: TGCGCCAGCAGCTTCCGATCCGACAGGGGGCTTCCCTACGAGCAGTACTTC. Protein: CASSFRSDRGLPYEQYF. The whole variable domain, filled in from reference TRBV5-1 and TRBJ2-7, reads KAGVTQTPRYLIKTRGQQVTLSCSPISGHRSVSWYQQTPGQGLQFLFEYFSETQRNKGNFPGRFSGRQFSNSRSEMNVSTLELGDSALYLCASSFRSDRGLPYEQYFGPGTRLTVT.

This clone was recorded only once. The V call is TRBV18, the J call TRBJ2-2; maybe TRBD1 (5 bases). This CDR3 is built from 13 residues. Germline CDR1 and CDR2: KGHSH and LQKENI. Trimming cost V 5 bases and J 5 bases, with 9 bases left between them. CDR3 nucleotide sequence: TGTGCCAGCTCAACGACAGCTACCGGGGAGCTGTTTTTT. The encoded protein is CASSTTATGELFF. The whole variable domain, filled in from reference TRBV18 and TRBJ2-2, reads NAGVMQNPRHLVRRRGQEARLRCSPMKGHSHVYWYRQLPEEGLKFMVYLQKENIIDESGMPKERFSAEFPKEGPSILRIQQVVRGDSAAYFCASSTTATGELFFGEGSRLTVL.

The gene calls are TRBV4-1 and TRBJ2-7; a possible D gene is TRBD2 (5 bases). CDR3 size: 19 residues. The V gene's germline CDR1 is MGHRA and CDR2 YSYEKL. Deletions cut 0 bases from V and 4 bases from J, with 25 bases between. CDR3 bases: TGCGCCAGCAGCCAAGATATTTTCGGAGCGGCCCCCAGCTGGTACGAGCAGTACTTC. Amino acids: CASSQDIFGAAPSWYEQYF.

This clone appeared once. The rearrangement uses TRBV10-3 and TRBJ1-5, with TRBD1 identical over 7 bases. Germline CDR1 reads ENHRY; CDR2 reads SYGVKD. CDR3 length: 15 amino acids. Losses at the gene ends were 10 bases for V and 2 bases for J; bases not matched to a gene: 11. The CDR3 DNA reads TGTGCCACAGGACAGGCGTCAAGGGGCAATCAGCCCCAGCATTTT. Its protein product is CATGQASRGNQPQHF.

The rearrangement uses TRBV7-9 and TRBJ1-2; 12 positions agree with TRBD1. There are 15 residues in the CDR3. Germline V gene lookup returns CDR1 SEHNR and CDR2 FQNEAQ (reference sequence). Trimming took 0 bases from V and 6 from J; bases not matched to a gene: 2. The CDR3 reads CASSLAGTGGNGYTF. The CDR3 bases are TGTGCCAGCAGCTTAGCCGGGACAGGGGGCAATGGCTACACCTTC.

The genes are TRBV7-9 and TRBJ2-7, with D possibly matching TRBD2 (5 bases). CDR1 and CDR2 from the germline V gene are SEHNR and FQNEAQ (reference sequence). The CDR3 consists of 15 residues. Trimming took 2 bases from V and 5 from J, leaving 16 bases between them. The CDR3 protein is CASSLSNRDGDEQYF. The CDR3 DNA follows: TGTGCCAGCAGCTTATCTAACAGAGACGGGGACGAGCAGTACTTC.

The gene calls are TRBV30 and TRBJ1-1; D uncertain. The V end was cut by 5 bases, the J end by 5 bases, with 9 bases between. This CDR3 has 11 residues. Germline values: CDR1 GTSNPN, CDR2 SVGIG (reference sequence). The CDR3 loop is CAWHWGTEAFF. CDR3 in DNA: TGTGCCTGGCACTGGGGTACTGAAGCTTTCTTT. The whole variable domain, filled in from reference TRBV30 and TRBJ1-1, reads SQTIHQWPATLVQPVGSPLSLECTVEGTSNPNLYWYRQAAGRGLQLLFYSVGIGQISSEVPQNLSASRPQDRQFILSSKKLLLSDSGFYLCAWHWGTEAFFGQGTRLTVV.

J is TRBJ2-5 and V is TRBV18; TRBD1 or TRBD2 may be the D gene (6 bases each). Germline V gene sequence: CDR1 KGHSH, CDR2 LQKENI. The CDR3 has 13 amino acids. The V end was cut by 6 bases, the J end by 3 bases, with 11 bases between. The chain's CDR3 is CASSGGMKETQYF. DNA of the CDR3: TGTGCCAGCTCGGGGGGCATGAAAGAGACCCAGTACTTC.

The chain employs TRBV30 and TRBJ2-5, with 14 bases lining up with TRBD2. Germline CDR1 reads GTSNPN; CDR2 reads SVGIG (reference sequence). V was pared by 5 bases and J by 2 bases, with 4 bases of the junction left unmatched. CDR3 size: 15 residues. The CDR3 is CAWVTSGGGQETQYF. The CDR3 region has the DNA TGTGCCTGGGTGACTAGCGGGGGGGGTCAAGAGACCCAGTACTTC.

The chain links TRBV7-2 to TRBJ2-1; 7 bases map to TRBD1. This CDR3 contains 13 residues. The germline gives CDR1 SGHTA, CDR2 FQGNSA. V gave up 6 bases and J gave up 8 bases; unmatched junction bases: 7. The CDR3 protein is CASRPYTGDEQFF. In nucleotides, the CDR3 is TGTGCCAGCAGGCCTTATACAGGGGATGAGCAGTTCTTC.

This clone was picked up one time. The chain joins TRBV6-6 to TRBJ1-5; D might be TRBD1 (6 bases). Trimming pared 4 bases from V and 0 bases from J, leaving 7 bases between. This CDR3 contains 14 residues. CDR1 and CDR2 from the germline V gene are MNHNY and SVGAGI (reference sequence). The CDR3 bases are TGTGCCAGCAGTTCCAGGGGTAGCAATCAGCCCCAGCATTTT. Its protein product is CASSSRGSNQPQHF.

This CDR3 is CASSTTQSGTEAFF. The CDR3 DNA sequence: TGTGCCAGCTCAACGACCCAGTCTGGGACTGAAGCTTTCTTT. The chain carries TRBV18 and TRBJ1-1; the D is unclear. The length of the CDR3 is 14 residues. Germline values: CDR1 KGHSH, CDR2 LQKENI. The V end lost 5 bases, the J end lost 5 bases, and 15 bases lay between the germline ends. The full variable domain, its missing parts supplied by reference TRBV18 and TRBJ1-1, is NAGVMQNPRHLVRRRGQEARLRCSPMKGHSHVYWYRQLPEEGLKFMVYLQKENIIDESGMPKERFSAEFPKEGPSILRIQQVVRGDSAAYFCASSTTQSGTEAFFGQGTRLTVV.

Notes on this clone: Other DNA sequences of this sample code for an identical CDR3. This chain uses TRBV28 with TRBJ1-5, with D perhaps matching TRBD1 (5 bases). Germline V gene data show CDR1 as MDHEN and CDR2 as SYDVKM. This CDR3 has 13 amino acids. Trimming took 7 bases from V and 4 from J, leaving 11 bases between them. The CDR3 loop reads CASKGQGNQPQHF. The CDR3 DNA is TGTGCCAGCAAGGGGCAGGGAAATCAGCCCCAGCATTTT.

The rearrangement links TRBV4-1 to TRBJ2-1, with D perhaps TRBD1 or TRBD2 (5 bases each). Germline V gene sequence: CDR1 MGHRA, CDR2 YSYEKL. Trimming took off 4 bases at V and 4 bases at J, with 20 bases between the two ends. CDR3 length: 17 amino acids. The CDR3 is CASSRGSLGTKYNEQFF. As DNA, the CDR3 is TGCGCCAGCAGCCGCGGGTCCTTGGGGACGAAATACAATGAGCAGTTCTTC.

The chain uses TRBV30 and TRBJ1-5; unclear D gene. The CDR3 runs 14 residues. CDR1 and CDR2 from the germline V gene are GTSNPN and SVGIG (reference sequence). The germline V and J ends were trimmed by 3 bases and 0 bases, with 9 bases remaining between them. The CDR3 here is CAWSPQDSNQPQHF. Here the CDR3 DNA reads TGTGCCTGGAGCCCCCAGGATAGCAATCAGCCCCAGCATTTT.

This clone was recorded once. The rearrangement joins TRBV7-9 to TRBJ1-6; 7 bases fit TRBD1. The CDR3 contains 13 residues. Germline V gene sequence: CDR1 SEHNR, CDR2 FQNEAQ (reference sequence). V gave up 8 bases and J gave up 8 bases; unmatched junction bases: 6. DNA for the CDR3: TGTGCCAGCCGCCGGGGGACAGATTCACCCCTCCACTTT. Its translation is CASRRGTDSPLHF.

J is TRBJ1-6 and V is TRBV7-2, with D tentatively TRBD1 (5 bases). This CDR3 is built from 15 residues. Between the trimmed V and J ends, which lost 1 base and 9 bases, there was a span of 13 bases. Per germline, CDR1 SGHTA and CDR2 FQGNSA. CDR3 residues: CASSLVQGRRSPLHF. In nucleotides, the CDR3 is TGTGCCAGCAGCTTAGTGCAGGGACGACGTTCACCCCTCCACTTT.

The gene calls are TRBV15 and TRBJ1-2; D perhaps matches TRBD1 (6 bases). The CDR3 extends over 16 amino acids. Germline V gene lookup returns CDR1 LNHNV and CDR2 YYDKDF (reference sequence). V was trimmed by 0 bases and J by 5 bases, leaving 16 bases between them. CDR3 DNA: TGTGCCACCAGCAGAGAGGGGGCCGGCCGTCAGTATGGCTACACCTTC. As protein: CATSREGAGRQYGYTF.

The chain employs TRBV7-2 and TRBJ1-2, with D uncertain. There are 14 residues in the CDR3. The germline V gene has CDR1 SGHTA and CDR2 FQGNSA. V dropped 5 bases and J dropped 4 bases, with 14 bases sitting between them. The CDR3 DNA is TGTGCCAGCAGCCACCCAGGAGCTATCTATGGCTACACCTTC. This sequence encodes CASSHPGAIYGYTF.

V gene TRBV19 combines with J gene TRBJ2-3; D not certain. The V gene lost 8 bases and the J gene lost 6 bases, with 12 bases spanning the gap. Per germline, CDR1 LNHDA and CDR2 SQIVND (reference sequence). The CDR3 has 12 residues. DNA of the CDR3: TGTGCCAGTTCGCATATCGCGGATACGCAGTATTTT. Protein product: CASSHIADTQYF. Combining the CDR3 with reference TRBV19 and TRBJ2-3 gives the whole variable domain DGGITQSPKYLFRKEGQNVTLSCEQNLNHDAMYWYRQDPGQGLRLIYYSQIVNDFQKGDIAEGYSVSREKKESFPLTVTSAQKNPTAFYLCASSHIADTQYFGPGTRLTVL.